The rows below give T cell receptor beta chains drawn from one sample of a study of identical twins. TCRdb re-called the 5' RACE reads through MiXCR, storing one row per CDR3 protein. The table records around 490,000 distinct CDR3 sequences, roughly an eighth of them present only once. These data are also associated with another study on yellow fever vaccine responses in identical twins.

The material sequenced was CD4+ T cells sorted from blood. The receptor set was obtained from a woman aged 18-29 years in good health. Each CDR3 is given with its conserved first and last residue. The order of the fields is clone size, D gene, V gene, J gene, CDR3 protein, CDR3 DNA. The D gene is left open where the match is weak. Expanded clones are given a class, and other clones once, few, many or no size at all.

few	TRBD1	TRBV7-2	TRBJ1-6	CASSEDRGGSPLHF	TGTGCCAGCAGCGAGGACAGGGGAGGGTCACCCCTCCACTTT
-	TRBD1	TRBV18	TRBJ2-7	CASSPLGTGNTYEQYF	TGTGCCAGCTCACCACTAGGGACAGGGAATACCTACGAGCAGTACTTC
many	-	TRBV14	TRBJ2-1	CASSQLGPNEQFF	TGTGCCAGCAGCCAACTGGGACCCAATGAGCAGTTCTTC
-	TRBD2	TRBV5-1	TRBJ2-2	CASSPGLAGGPNTGELFF	TGCGCCAGCAGCCCGGGACTAGCGGGGGGGCCGAACACCGGGGAGCTGTTTTTT
-	-	TRBV28	TRBJ2-2	CASSFSSRDANTGELFF	TGTGCCAGCAGCTTCTCCTCCCGGGACGCAAACACCGGGGAGCTGTTTTTT
few	-	TRBV28	TRBJ2-3	CASNGDGDTQYF	TGTGCCAGTAACGGGGATGGAGATACGCAGTATTTT
few	-	TRBV6-1	TRBJ2-1	CATSVFEQFF	TGTGCCACCAGCGTTTTCGAGCAGTTCTTC
few	-	TRBV6-2/TRBV6-3	TRBJ1-4	CASGWGEKLFF	TGTGCCAGCGGCTGGGGTGAAAAACTGTTTTTT
-	-	TRBV7-2	TRBJ2-7	CASSLQGGAYEQYF	TGTGCCAGCAGCTTGCAGGGGGGCGCCTACGAGCAGTACTTC
-	-	TRBV11-3	TRBJ2-1	CASSHLVGEQFF	TGTGCCAGCAGCCACTTGGTCGGTGAGCAGTTCTTC
few	TRBD2	TRBV6-5	TRBJ2-2	CASSYAGTSVTGELFF	TGTGCCAGCAGTTACGCCGGGACTAGCGTGACCGGGGAGCTGTTTTTT
many	-	TRBV10-3	TRBJ2-7	CAIGDRQSLPYEQYF	TGTGCCATCGGCGATAGACAGAGCCTCCCCTACGAGCAGTACTTC
-	TRBD2	TRBV10-3	TRBJ2-3	CAISESTSGGTDTQYF	TGTGCCATCAGTGAGTCCACTAGCGGGGGCACAGATACGCAGTATTTT
-	-	TRBV19	TRBJ2-1	CASSIGSNNEQFF	TGTGCCAGTAGTATCGGGAGCAACAATGAGCAGTTCTTC
-	TRBD1	TRBV20-1	TRBJ1-5	CSALGQGEMINQPQHF	TGCAGTGCCCTAGGACAGGGAGAAATGATCAATCAGCCCCAGCATTTT
many	-	TRBV7-8	TRBJ1-5	CASSFRGTNQPQHF	TGTGCCAGCAGCTTCCGGGGGACCAATCAGCCCCAGCATTTT
-	-	TRBV5-6	TRBJ1-1	CASTLRLNTEAFF	TGTGCCAGCACCCTCCGACTGAACACTGAAGCTTTCTTT
-	TRBD1	TRBV7-2	TRBJ2-4	CASSQGQGAHHIQYF	TGTGCCAGCAGCCAAGGACAGGGGGCGCATCACATTCAGTACTTC
-	TRBD2	TRBV5-6	TRBJ2-2	CASSFRTSGRVSEELFF	TGTGCCAGCAGCTTCCGGACTAGCGGGAGGGTATCTGAGGAGCTGTTTTTT
few	TRBD2	TRBV5-1	TRBJ2-1	CASSLGLAGGLAYNEQFF	TGCGCCAGCAGCTTGGGACTAGCGGGGGGGCTCGCCTACAATGAGCAGTTCTTC
few	-	TRBV30	TRBJ2-7	CACASVYEQYF	TGTGCCTGCGCCTCTGTATACGAGCAGTACTTC
few	TRBD1	TRBV6-1	TRBJ2-1	CASSAQGAKDNEQFF	TGTGCCAGCAGTGCCCAGGGGGCTAAGGACAATGAGCAGTTCTTC
many	-	TRBV6-1	TRBJ1-3	CASSTGQTGSGNTIYF	TGTGCCAGCAGCACCGGACAGACCGGCTCTGGAAACACCATATATTTT
few	-	TRBV5-1	TRBJ2-2	CASRENRAAGELFF	TGCGCCAGCAGGGAGAACAGGGCTGCCGGGGAGCTGTTTTTT
-	TRBD1	TRBV12-5	TRBJ2-1	CASGLYRQGNEQFF	TGTGCTAGTGGTCTATACCGACAGGGGAATGAGCAGTTCTTC
-	TRBD1	TRBV11-3	TRBJ2-7	CASSFPDRAYEQYF	TGTGCCAGCAGCTTCCCGGACAGGGCCTACGAGCAGTACTTC
-	-	TRBV12-3/TRBV12-4	TRBJ2-1	CASSLGVPGSSYNEQFF	TGTGCCAGCAGTTTGGGTGTCCCCGGGAGCTCCTACAATGAGCAGTTCTTC
few	-	TRBV24-1	TRBJ1-2	CATSDPTEAGDYGYTF	TGTGCCACCAGTGACCCGACAGAAGCAGGGGACTATGGCTACACCTTC
few	-	TRBV7-2	TRBJ1-1	CASSLRGAGSEAFF	TGTGCCAGCAGCTTGAGGGGCGCGGGATCTGAAGCTTTCTTT
-	TRBD1	TRBV12-3/TRBV12-4	TRBJ1-2	CASSFRDRSYGYTF	TGTGCCAGCAGTTTCCGGGACAGGAGCTATGGCTACACCTTC
few	TRBD1	TRBV6-1	TRBJ2-1	CASSRIGTGVRAHNEQFF	TGTGCCAGCAGTAGAATAGGGACAGGGGTTAGGGCCCACAATGAGCAGTTCTTC
few	TRBD1	TRBV7-8	TRBJ2-2	CASRKPGQIRTGELFF	TGTGCCAGCAGGAAACCGGGACAGATTCGAACCGGGGAGCTGTTTTTT
few	-	TRBV5-1	TRBJ2-7	CASSLTGARPYEQYF	TGCGCCAGCAGCTTGACGGGGGCACGACCCTACGAGCAGTACTTC